This T cell receptor beta chain was recorded in a study of monozygotic twins with inflammatory bowel disease. Overall study findings and caveats: Heterogeneous immunosuppressive treatment regimens may have introduced variability into patient repertoires. Telling different T cell subtypes apart from each other was not possible.

Approximately 4,000 ng of total RNA went into each TCR library. UMIs incorporating a 6-nucleotide sample barcode were appended by means of template switching. TCRdb reprocessed the 5' RACE reads; each CDR3 protein has one entry and no DNA is given. The clone table shows approximately 400,000 distinct CDR3 sequences, with the ten largest holding 2% to 3%. In the case of this clonotype: The antigen remains undetermined.

Germline CDR1 DFQATT, CDR2 SNEGSKA (reference sequence). This CDR3 is 13 amino acids long. The sequenced sample consisted of blood. The clonotype comes from a human donor with ulcerative colitis or Crohn's disease, or a healthy co-twin of an affected twin (not recorded which). The V call is TRBV20-1, the J call TRBJ1-2; with no DNA, the TCRdb D assignment of TRBD1 cannot be verified. The CDR3 spells CSASDRGSYGYTF.